This entry concerns a single T cell receptor (beta chain). This record comes from a study of blood T cells in healthy people across ages. Study-level information: Template-switching capture recovered about one barcoded beta molecule per two T cells.

A sample-barcoded 5' primer and a J-beta primer mix were used in a second PCR of about 7 to 11 cycles. TCRdb passed the 5' RACE reads through MiXCR, listing each CDR3 protein once. Found here are roughly 790,000 distinct CDR3 sequences, approximately 43% of them singletons; the top ten hold 20% to 25%. Germline V gives CDR1 KGHDR, CDR2 SFDVKD. V was trimmed by 5 bases and J by 2 bases, leaving 17 bases between them. The CDR3 runs to 16 residues. This chain uses TRBV24-1 with TRBJ2-5; no firm D call. The TCR was taken from a woman aged 60 to 75 in good health. The sequenced sample consisted of blood. This CDR3 is CATSGFQMVGQETQYF. The CDR3 DNA reads as TGTGCCACCAGTGGTTTTCAGATGGTGGGTCAAGAGACCCAGTACTTC.